There are many counts of the clone carrying this TCR beta chain. This CDR3 has 12 residues. The V end was cut by 5 bases, the J end by 2 bases, with 5 bases between. From germline, CDR1 is MDHEN and CDR2 SYDVKM. MiXCR, applied by TCRdb to the 5' RACE reads, yields one record per CDR3 protein. Of 200,000 or so distinct CDR3 sequences in the sample, roughly 13% are singletons; the top ten hold 11%. This entry comes from a study of CD8 T cells in ankylosing spondylitis. The chain links TRBV28 to TRBJ2-3; D uncertain. The TCR originated in a female donor with ankylosing spondylitis or in good health (not recorded which). The sample consisted of blood, either unsorted or a sorted T cell fraction (not recorded which). This CDR3 reads CASSPNTDTQYF. The CDR3 DNA follows: TGTGCCAGCAGTCCAAACACAGATACGCAGTATTTT.